A single sample gave rise to the 26 T cell receptor beta chains below, sequenced in a study of technical replicates of blood from four donors. Clones were read by immunoSEQ multiplex PCR, and TCRdb kept only the in-frame ones, dropping some. The repertoire holds tens of thousands of clones, with 90% to 95% as singletons. Sequenced material: T cells isolated from PBMCs. Receptors originate from a human donor in good health.

The V gene is TRBV28, the J gene TRBJ2-7; D is possibly TRBD1 (5 bases). The CDR3 contains 16 residues. Germline loops: CDR1 MDHEN, CDR2 SYDVKM. V shed 6 bases and J shed 7 bases, with 25 bases lying between them. CDR3 in amino acids: CASRQGAGFILWEQYF. The CDR3 nucleotides read TGTGCCAGCAGGCAAGGGGCAGGCTTTATATTGTGGGAGCAGTACTTC.

The chain couples TRBV6-5 to TRBJ2-7; 9 bases are shared with TRBD1. This CDR3 is built from 16 residues. From germline, CDR1 is MNHEY and CDR2 SVGAGI. The junction had 6 bases not matched to a gene; V was cut back by 0 bases and J by 3 bases. The CDR3 DNA reads TGTGCCAGCAGTTACTCTCAGACAGGGGGTTTCTACGAGCAGTACTTC. Residues: CASSYSQTGGFYEQYF.

The V call is TRBV30, the J call TRBJ1-4; 10 nucleotides align to TRBD1. Germline lookup yields CDR1 GTSNPN and CDR2 SVGIG (reference sequence). The CDR3 spans 16 residues. V gave up 1 base and J gave up 4 bases; unmatched junction bases: 6. CDR3 in amino acids: CAWSGDRGPFNEKLFF. CDR3 DNA: TGTGCCTGGAGTGGCGACAGGGGGCCTTTTAATGAAAAACTGTTTTTT.

The chain combines TRBV7-2 with TRBJ2-1; 7 nucleotides agree with TRBD1. Germline lookup yields CDR1 SGHTA and CDR2 FQGNSA. V lost 5 bases, J lost 9 bases, and 13 bases stayed unmatched. This CDR3 has 15 amino acids. Written as DNA, the CDR3 is TGTGCCAGCAGCACATCCGGGACAGTTTTGTCTGAGCAGTTCTTC. It is translated as CASSTSGTVLSEQFF.

The chain carries TRBV7-9 and TRBJ2-2; 8 bases line up with TRBD1. The CDR3 is made up of 14 amino acids. CDR1 is SEHNR, CDR2 FQNEAQ, per germline (reference sequence). With 11 bases clipped from V and 0 bases from J, the junction kept 5 bases outside the gene matches. CDR3 sequence reads: CAVPTGANTGELFF. CDR3 in DNA: TGTGCCGTACCGACAGGGGCGAACACCGGGGAGCTGTTTTTT.

The chain links TRBV5-6 to TRBJ1-5; 8 nucleotides align to TRBD1. J gave up 6 bases and V 4 bases, and 15 bases lay outside the gene matches. Germline V CDR1 and CDR2: SGHDT, YYEEEE. This CDR3 has 17 amino acids. The CDR3 DNA reads as TGTGCCAGCAGCGAACTTAGGACAGGGAGAGGAGGTCAGCCCCAGCATTTT. Translation gives CASSELRTGRGGQPQHF.

The rearrangement uses TRBV11-2 and TRBJ2-7; 8 nucleotides agree with TRBD2. The CDR3 length is 17 residues. From germline, CDR1 is SGHAT and CDR2 FQNNGV. V shed 3 bases and J 8 bases; nucleotides not matched to a gene: 18. The CDR3 bases are TGTGCCAGCAGCTTGGTCCCCGCCGGGACTAGGAAGCCCCAGCAGTACTTC. It translates to CASSLVPAGTRKPQQYF.

The chain links TRBV27 to TRBJ1-1; D unclear. The CDR3 length is 13 residues. Germline CDR1 and CDR2: MNHEY and SMNVEV (reference sequence). V was clipped by 5 bases and J by 1 base, with 8 bases between them. CDR3 in amino acids: CASSLTANTEAFF. The CDR3 nucleotides read TGTGCCAGCAGTCTTACAGCGAACACTGAAGCTTTCTTT.

This clone has just one count. The rearrangement uses TRBV30 and TRBJ2-1; tentatively, D is TRBD1 (5 bases). CDR3 size: 15 residues. CDR1 GTSNPN and CDR2 SVGIG come from the germline V gene (reference sequence). Trimming took 0 bases from V and 1 from J, leaving 10 bases between them. CDR3 amino acids: CAWSVQVASYNEQFF. The CDR3 DNA follows: TGTGCCTGGAGTGTACAGGTCGCATCCTACAATGAGCAGTTCTTC.

This clone was counted only a few times. Here the CDR3 reads CASSQKGLAGEQYF. CDR3 DNA: TGCGCCAGCAGCCAAAAGGGACTAGCGGGCGAGCAGTACTTC. The chain employs TRBV4-1 and TRBJ2-7; 12 bases are a match to TRBD2. With V trimmed by 2 bases and J by 6 bases, 2 bases remained unmatched. This CDR3 has 14 residues. Per germline, CDR1 MGHRA and CDR2 YSYEKL.

This clone was seen once. V is TRBV27 and J is TRBJ2-3; 8 bases align to TRBD2. Per the germline V gene, CDR1 is MNHEY and CDR2 is SMNVEV (reference sequence). The CDR3 consists of 13 residues. Trimming removed 7 bases from V and 5 bases from J; junction bases left unmatched: 5. The CDR3 DNA is TGTGCCAGCACAACGGGAGGGAGAGATACGCAGTATTTT. This encodes CASTTGGRDTQYF.

The chain links TRBV4-1 to TRBJ2-3; TRBD2 matches 10 bases. The germline V gene encodes CDR1 MGHRA and CDR2 YSYEKL. Losses at the gene ends were 4 bases for V and 0 bases for J; bases not matched to a gene: 4. The CDR3 runs 16 residues. The CDR3 spells CASSLGLAASTDTQYF. The CDR3 region has the DNA TGCGCCAGCAGCCTTGGACTAGCGGCCAGCACAGATACGCAGTATTTT.

J is TRBJ1-1 and V is TRBV7-3; possibly TRBD1 for D (5 bases). CDR1 is SGHTA and CDR2 is FQGTGA in the germline V gene. The CDR3 sequence is 16 residues long. V lost 5 bases, J lost 0 bases, and 16 bases lay in between. Here the CDR3 reads CASSPTGGYMNTEAFF. CDR3 DNA sequence: TGTGCCAGCAGCCCAACGGGGGGATATATGAACACTGAAGCTTTCTTT.

The chain joins TRBV10-3 to TRBJ2-1; 13 nucleotides match TRBD2. The CDR3 extends over 17 amino acids. Germline V gene data show CDR1 as ENHRY and CDR2 as SYGVKD. Unmatched junction bases numbered 15, after V lost 6 bases and J lost 10 bases. The DNA for the CDR3 is TGTGCCATCAGCCTAGGACAGGGGACTAGCGGGGTAAGGGAGCAGTTCTTC. Its translation: CAISLGQGTSGVREQFF.

The rearrangement uses TRBV19 and TRBJ2-7, with TRBD2 matching over 10 bases. There are 15 residues in the CDR3. The junction had 7 bases not matched to a gene; V was cut back by 5 bases and J by 3 bases. Germline V gene data show CDR1 as LNHDA and CDR2 as SQIVND (reference sequence). The CDR3 spells CASSWGTSAYYEQYF. CDR3 nucleotide sequence: TGTGCCAGTAGTTGGGGGACTAGCGCATACTACGAGCAGTACTTC.

The chain links TRBV6-1 to TRBJ1-1; D is uncertain. Per the germline V gene, CDR1 is MNHNS and CDR2 is SASEGT. The CDR3 runs 13 residues. V was clipped by 1 base and J by 4 bases, with 7 bases between them. CDR3 sequence: CASSEVRVTEAFF. DNA for the CDR3: TGTGCCAGCAGTGAAGTGAGGGTCACTGAAGCTTTCTTT.

The chain has TRBV10-2 and TRBJ2-7; TRBD2 matches 12 bases. In germline, CDR1 is WSHSY, CDR2 SAAADI. The ends lost 4 bases at V and 4 bases at J; junction bases unmatched: 2. CDR3 size: 14 residues. The CDR3 loop reads CASSGTSGEYEQYF. CDR3 nucleotides: TGCGCCAGCAGTGGGACTAGCGGGGAGTACGAGCAGTACTTC.

The chain has TRBV5-1 and TRBJ1-1, with TRBD1 identical over 7 bases. V was clipped by 2 bases and J by 2 bases; unmatched bases: 6. There are 15 residues in the CDR3. The V gene's germline CDR1 is SGHRS and CDR2 YFSETQ. CDR3 residues: CASSLGTEFNTEAFF. The CDR3, as DNA: TGCGCCAGCAGCTTAGGGACAGAATTTAACACTGAAGCTTTCTTT.

Here the CDR3 DNA reads TGTGCCAGCAGCCCGAGGGGGGGACAGGGTACGAATGAGCAGTTCTTC. Amino acids: CASSPRGGQGTNEQFF. This chain joins TRBV11-2 and TRBJ2-1, with TRBD1 matching 9 bases. Trimming cost V 5 bases and J 7 bases; bases outside gene matches: 12. CDR3 length equals 16 residues. Germline values: CDR1 SGHAT, CDR2 FQNNGV.

This chain links TRBV19 with TRBJ1-1; 7 bases match TRBD1. Trimming cost V 6 bases and J 7 bases; bases outside gene matches: 14. The CDR3 is made up of 15 amino acids. Germline V gives CDR1 LNHDA, CDR2 SQIVND (reference sequence). The CDR3 DNA sequence: TGTGCCAGTAGCGAACGCAACAGGGGAGACTATGAAGCTTTCTTT. Its protein is CASSERNRGDYEAFF.

This chain connects TRBV7-6 to TRBJ2-2, with 11 bases lining up with TRBD1. The CDR3 contains 17 residues. Germline V gene data show CDR1 as SGHVS and CDR2 as FNYEAQ. After removal of 3 bases from V and 2 bases from J, the junction contained 5 bases not matched to a gene. CDR3 sequence reads: CASSFPGQGGNTGELFF. CDR3 sequence (DNA): TGTGCCAGCAGCTTTCCGGGACAGGGGGGAAACACCGGGGAGCTGTTTTTT.

The chain links TRBV2 to TRBJ1-2; the D gene is possibly TRBD1 (5 bases). The CDR3 is made up of 13 amino acids. Germline assignment: CDR1 SNHLY and CDR2 FYNNEI. With 10 bases removed from V and 1 base from J, the gap between germline ends came to 13 bases. The CDR3 sequence is CATPQVLNYGYTF. The CDR3 DNA sequence: TGTGCCACGCCACAGGTCCTTAACTATGGCTACACCTTC.

The genes are TRBV4-1 and TRBJ1-2; D unresolved. The CDR3 has 12 amino acids. The germline V and J ends were trimmed by 2 bases and 5 bases, with 6 bases remaining between them. CDR1 and CDR2 from the germline V gene are MGHRA and YSYEKL. The CDR3 is CASSQSGYGYTF. CDR3 sequence (DNA): TGCGCCAGCAGCCAATCCGGGTATGGCTACACCTTC.

The V call is TRBV12-5, the J call TRBJ2-1; 10 nucleotides agree with TRBD2. CDR1 LGHNT and CDR2 FRNRAP come from the germline V gene. Germline trimming cut 1 base from V and 9 bases from J; bases unmatched to any gene: 9. The CDR3 contains 16 residues. The CDR3 region has the DNA TGTGCTAGTGGTTTGGCACTAGCGGGATACCATATTGAGCAGTTCTTC. Protein product: CASGLALAGYHIEQFF.

J is TRBJ1-4 and V is TRBV7-9; D is undetermined. The V end lost 5 bases, the J end lost 7 bases, and 5 bases lay between the germline ends. This CDR3 has 11 residues. The germline gives CDR1 SEHNR, CDR2 FQNEAQ (reference sequence). This chain's CDR3 is CASSPSEKLFF. In DNA form, the CDR3 reads TGTGCCAGCAGCCCCTCTGAAAAACTGTTTTTT.

V and J are TRBV28 and TRBJ2-7; 11 nucleotides match TRBD1. The V and J ends lost 8 bases and 3 bases, in that order; junction bases with no gene match: 12. The CDR3 spans 16 residues. Germline CDR1 is MDHEN and CDR2 is SYDVKM. CDR3 sequence reads: CASAGTGGLWDYEQYF. In DNA, the CDR3 is TGTGCCAGCGCCGGGACAGGGGGTCTTTGGGACTACGAGCAGTACTTC.